This TCR beta chain is drawn from a study of cytomegalovirus exposure and HLA in healthy donors. Use of 60 Vbeta and 13 Jbeta primers characterized the PCR. The assay was immunoSEQ multiplex PCR, and TCRdb's table has in-frame clones only and misses some. The top ten clones hold under 8% of a sample with about 59,000 clones, about four fifths of them seen once. On this clone itself: Antigen: not known.

J lost 4 bases, V lost 8 bases, and 5 bases had no gene match. This CDR3 has 13 residues. The V gene's germline CDR1 is MNHNY and CDR2 SVGAGI (reference sequence). Study observations and caveats: Later on, a genetic analysis was performed. It linked a missense variant in DCLRE1C with V- and J-gene trimming of TCR beta. Most TCR sequences showed up rarely, but some public TCRs showed up in many donors.

The rearrangement uses TRBV6-6 and TRBJ1-1; 9 nucleotides match TRBD1. Sequenced input: PBMCs. The clonotype was recovered from a young man in good health and CMV-seropositive. CDR3 bases: TGTGCCAGCCGATTGGGACAGGGCACTGAAGCTTTCTTT. Protein product: CASRLGQGTEAFF.